The 32 T cell receptor beta chains reported below all come from one sample, sequenced in a study of early T cells in non-severe SARS-CoV-2 infection. One entry per CDR3 protein results from TCRdb running MiXCR on the 5' RACE reads. The table records about 66,000 distinct CDR3 sequences, more than 15% of them present only once. Here the sequenced sample was whole blood, taken at baseline. The receptors shown here come from an adult who was a healthcare worker with PCR-confirmed SARS-CoV-2 infection or an uninfected control (not recorded which).

This clonotype came up a few times. The genes are TRBV18 and TRBJ1-5; D unclear. The CDR3 consists of 15 residues. Germline V CDR1 and CDR2: KGHSH, LQKENI. V lost 4 bases and J lost 11, with 21 bases in between. The CDR3: CASSLTNSPGGSQHF. CDR3 coding DNA: TGTGCCAGCTCACTAACGAACTCCCCTGGCGGGTCCCAGCATTTT.

This clonotype was recorded many times. Likely a read error: the CDR3 ends without its conserved phenylalanine or tryptophan. The DNA is omitted, as the CDR3 cannot be located on it reliably, and the CDR3 follows TCRdb's listing. The rearrangement joins TRBV15 to TRBJ2-7; the table calls TRBD1, which could not be checked here. The CDR3 is 11 residues long, counting both termini. Germline V gives CDR1 LNHNV, CDR2 YYDKDF (reference sequence). Here the CDR3 reads CATSREEAGDS.

This clonotype was counted ten times or more. The chain is built from TRBV29-1 and TRBJ2-1; TRBD1 agrees at 9 bases. J was trimmed by 8 bases and V by 5 bases; bases with no gene match: 10. The CDR3 sequence is 14 residues long. Germline lookup yields CDR1 SQVTM and CDR2 ANQGSEA. The chain's CDR3 is CSVTLRDRAHEQFF. CDR3 coding DNA: TGCAGCGTTACCCTCCGGGACAGGGCCCATGAGCAGTTCTTC.

The gene calls are TRBV11-3 and TRBJ2-1; 10 positions agree with TRBD2. With V trimmed by 4 bases and J by 3 bases, 3 bases remained unmatched. The germline CDR1 and CDR2 sequences are SGHNT and YENEEA. There are 15 residues in the CDR3. The CDR3 is CASSSGTSVYNEQFF. Written as DNA, the CDR3 is TGTGCCAGCAGCTCAGGGACTAGCGTCTACAATGAGCAGTTCTTC.

This clonotype was observed a few times. The rearrangement links TRBV5-4 to TRBJ2-1, with D possibly TRBD1 on 6 matching bases. This CDR3 has 14 residues. Trimming removed 4 bases at V and 8 bases at J, with 16 bases between. Germline assignment: CDR1 SGHNT and CDR2 YYREEE (reference sequence). In DNA, the CDR3 is TGTGCCAGCAGCGCCAAAACAGGGAATCATGAGCAGTTCTTC. Encoded protein: CASSAKTGNHEQFF.

In its sample, this clonotype was seen a few times. The CDR3: CASSLDRGLTDTQYF. The CDR3 region has the DNA TGTGCCAGCAGCTTAGACAGGGGGCTAACAGATACGCAGTATTTT. The rearrangement links TRBV11-2 to TRBJ2-3; 8 nucleotides line up with TRBD1. Losses at the gene ends were 0 bases for V and 3 bases for J; bases not matched to a gene: 2. Germline V lookup: CDR1 SGHAT, CDR2 FQNNGV. This CDR3 comprises 15 residues.

The chain joins TRBV19 to TRBJ2-1, with D perhaps matching TRBD1 or TRBD2 (5 bases each). The CDR3 covers 13 residues. V lost 5 bases and J 5 bases, leaving 10 bases between the germline ends. CDR1 and CDR2 from the germline V gene are LNHDA and SQIVND (reference sequence). The CDR3 loop reads CASSRDPNNEQFF. CDR3 bases: TGTGCCAGTAGTCGGGACCCCAACAATGAGCAGTTCTTC.

This clonotype was picked up one time. J is TRBJ1-1 and V is TRBV6-5; D is unclear. The CDR3 contains 13 residues. V dropped 6 bases and J dropped 4 bases, with 12 bases sitting between them. The germline V gene encodes CDR1 MNHEY and CDR2 SVGAGI. CDR3 sequence reads: CASSRLWGTEAFF. CDR3 DNA: TGTGCCAGCAGCCGGCTATGGGGCACTGAAGCTTTCTTT.

This rearrangement joins TRBV30 to TRBJ1-4; the match to TRBD1 covers 8 bases. The CDR3 covers 17 residues. CDR1 is GTSNPN, CDR2 SVGIG, per germline (reference sequence). J was trimmed by 5 bases and V by 3 bases; bases with no gene match: 14. The CDR3 DNA reads TGTGCCTGGAGGCCCGGGACAGGTGAAGTGATCAATGAAAAACTGTTTTTT. The encoded protein is CAWRPGTGEVINEKLFF.

The chain links TRBV6-5 to TRBJ1-2; D unclear. This CDR3 region has 13 residues. Germline lookup yields CDR1 MNHEY and CDR2 SVGAGI. Trimming cost V 6 bases and J 0 bases, with 8 bases left between them. In DNA form, the CDR3 reads TGTGCCAGCAGGGGCAGTCCTAACTATGGCTACACCTTC. It encodes CASRGSPNYGYTF.

This clonotype showed up just a few times. The genes are TRBV7-2 and TRBJ1-2; TRBD1 is a possible D gene (6 bases). The CDR3 has 12 residues. V was clipped by 5 bases and J by 4 bases, with 8 bases between them. CDR1 and CDR2 from the germline V gene are SGHTA and FQGNSA. The DNA for the CDR3 is TGTGCCAGCAGCCCGGGGGCCTATGGCTACACCTTC. Its protein is CASSPGAYGYTF.

The CDR3 DNA is TGTGCCAGCAGCGACGGGGACGGACCTCCCGGGGAGCTGTTTTTT. Translated: CASSDGDGPPGELFF. The V and J genes are TRBV5-5 and TRBJ2-2, with D perhaps assigned TRBD1 or TRBD2 (5 bases each). CDR3 size: 15 residues. The V gene lost 4 bases and the J gene lost 6 bases, with 16 bases spanning the gap. CDR1 is SGHKS, CDR2 YYEKEE, per germline (reference sequence).

This sequence joins TRBV19 and TRBJ2-1; D possibly corresponds to TRBD1 (7 bases). Germline loops: CDR1 LNHDA, CDR2 SQIVND (reference sequence). Trimming stripped 7 bases from V and 10 bases from J, with 17 bases between. This CDR3 spans 13 amino acids. CDR3 loop: CASTWTGGGEQFF. The DNA of the CDR3 is TGTGCCAGTACTTGGACAGGCGGAGGGGAGCAGTTCTTC.

The chain recombines TRBV3-1 with TRBJ1-2; 9 nucleotides match TRBD1. The CDR3 loop spans 16 amino acids. CDR1 and CDR2 from the germline V gene are LGHDT and YNNKEL (reference sequence). V lost 2 bases and J lost 8; bases outside the gene matches: 12. The CDR3 is CASSQFPGQGSEGYTF. CDR3 bases: TGTGCCAGCAGCCAATTCCCGGGACAGGGATCAGAGGGCTACACCTTC. The full variable domain, its missing parts supplied by reference TRBV3-1 and TRBJ1-2, is DTAVSQTPKYLVTQMGNDKSIKCEQNLGHDTMYWYKQDSKKFLKIMFSYNNKELIINETVPNRFSPKSPDKAHLNLHINSLELGDSAVYFCASSQFPGQGSEGYTFGSGTRLTVV.

The chain combines TRBV2 with TRBJ2-3; D gene ambiguous. CDR3 length: 14 amino acids. V gave up 7 bases and J gave up 0 bases, with 11 bases separating them. Germline V gives CDR1 SNHLY, CDR2 FYNNEI. CDR3 sequence reads: CASKGGASTDTQYF. CDR3 coding DNA: TGTGCCAGCAAAGGCGGAGCTAGCACAGATACGCAGTATTTT.

V usage is TRBV19 and J usage is TRBJ2-7; 7 bases are a match to TRBD1. This CDR3 has 17 amino acids. V was clipped by 4 bases and J by 0 bases; unmatched bases: 12. CDR1 and CDR2 (germline): LNHDA, SQIVND (reference sequence). The CDR3 protein is CASSSGQPGTVSYEQYF. DNA for the CDR3: TGTGCCAGTAGTAGCGGACAGCCCGGGACAGTCTCCTACGAGCAGTACTTC.

This chain connects TRBV20-1 to TRBJ1-2, with 7 bases lining up with TRBD1. In germline, CDR1 is DFQATT, CDR2 SNEGSKA (reference sequence). CDR3 length: 15 amino acids. The V segment lost 0 bases and the J segment 0 bases; nucleotides outside the gene matches: 4. The CDR3 here is CSARDWDRTNYGYTF. Written as DNA, the CDR3 is TGCAGTGCTAGAGATTGGGACAGAACTAACTATGGCTACACCTTC.

J is TRBJ2-1 and V is TRBV27, with TRBD2 matching over 10 bases. Trimming removed 2 bases from V and 2 bases from J; junction bases left unmatched: 0. The CDR3 sequence is 15 residues long. Germline CDR1 and CDR2: MNHEY and SMNVEV (reference sequence). The CDR3 bases are TGTGCCAGCAGTTTACTAGCGGGGGCCTACAATGAGCAGTTCTTC. This codes for CASSLLAGAYNEQFF.

This clonotype appeared many times. The CDR3 loop reads CASSLVLSGANVLTF. The CDR3 DNA sequence: TGTGCCAGCAGTTTGGTGCTCTCTGGGGCCAACGTCCTGACTTTC. The rearrangement links TRBV28 to TRBJ2-6, with D unresolved. Germline lookup yields CDR1 MDHEN and CDR2 SYDVKM. V lost 3 bases and J 0 bases, leaving 6 bases between the germline ends. The CDR3 has 15 amino acids.

The table lists this clonotype with a few counts. The genes are TRBV3-1 and TRBJ1-3, with D unclear. This CDR3 has 13 residues. Trimming pared 6 bases from V and 4 bases from J, leaving 10 bases between. Per germline, CDR1 LGHDT and CDR2 YNNKEL (reference sequence). This CDR3 reads CASRQERGNTIYF. CDR3 sequence (DNA): TGTGCCAGCAGGCAGGAGCGCGGAAACACCATATATTTT.

This CDR3 reads CASSLAEALSTDTQYF. In DNA, the CDR3 is TGTGCCAGCAGCTTAGCCGAGGCCCTCAGCACAGATACGCAGTATTTT. The gene calls are TRBV7-9 and TRBJ2-3; D is unresolved. Germline V gene sequence: CDR1 SEHNR, CDR2 FQNEAQ (reference sequence). The CDR3 consists of 16 residues. V was pared by 0 bases and J by 0 bases, with 10 bases between.

V usage is TRBV25-1 and J usage is TRBJ1-1, with D unclear. The CDR3 runs to 14 residues. With 4 bases removed from V and 5 bases from J, the gap between germline ends came to 14 bases. CDR1 and CDR2 from the germline V gene are MGHDK and SYGVNS. The CDR3 protein is CASSVGGKRTEAFF. The CDR3 coding sequence is TGTGCCAGCAGTGTTGGTGGGAAGAGAACTGAAGCTTTCTTT.

V is TRBV6-6 and J is TRBJ2-3; 8 bases agree with TRBD2. This CDR3 is built from 14 residues. V was pared by 8 bases and J by 0 bases, with 4 bases of the junction left unmatched. Germline V lookup: CDR1 MNHNY, CDR2 SVGAGI (reference sequence). CDR3 protein: CASFSGTSTDTQYF. The CDR3 DNA reads as TGTGCCAGCTTTAGCGGGACTAGCACAGATACGCAGTATTTT.

The rearrangement links TRBV5-6 to TRBJ2-4; 9 nucleotides align to TRBD1. CDR3 length equals 15 residues. Germline lookup yields CDR1 SGHDT and CDR2 YYEEEE. The J segment lost 5 bases and the V segment lost 2 bases, leaving 5 bases of the junction unmatched. The CDR3 nucleotides read TGTGCCAGCAGCTTTCTACAGGGGGCGCAAAACATTCAGTACTTC. Protein product: CASSFLQGAQNIQYF.

This rearrangement joins TRBV20-1 to TRBJ1-2; tentatively, D is TRBD1 (5 bases). CDR3 length: 15 residues. V was cut by 0 bases and J by 6 bases, with 17 bases left in between. CDR1 and CDR2 from the germline V gene are DFQATT and SNEGSKA (reference sequence). DNA for the CDR3: TGCAGTGCTAGAGATCCGGGACCAAAAAGGGATGGCTACACCTTC. Its translation is CSARDPGPKRDGYTF.

A few counts support this clonotype. The genes are TRBV19 and TRBJ2-6; D unresolved. V lost 3 bases and J lost 1, with 4 bases in between. The CDR3 sequence is 14 residues long. Germline loops: CDR1 LNHDA, CDR2 SQIVND (reference sequence). The CDR3 sequence: CASSIGSGANVLTF. The CDR3 region has the DNA TGTGCCAGTAGTATTGGGTCTGGGGCCAACGTCCTGACTTTC.

This chain uses TRBV12-3 or TRBV12-4 with TRBJ1-5; D remains ambiguous. The CDR3 extends over 17 amino acids. V was pared by 3 bases and J by 0 bases, with 15 bases between. The CDR3 DNA follows: TGTGCCAGCAGTTTGATAGGCAATGGGATTAGCAATCAGCCCCAGCATTTT. Translation gives CASSLIGNGISNQPQHF.

This clonotype has a handful of counts. J is TRBJ2-5 and V is TRBV16; 7 bases fit TRBD1. The V and J ends lost 3 bases and 2 bases, in that order; junction bases with no gene match: 3. Germline V gene data show CDR1 as KGHSY and CDR2 as FQNENV. CDR3 length equals 14 residues. The CDR3, as DNA: TGTGCCAGCAGCCAGGGACAGACTCAAGAGACCCAGTACTTC. It yields the protein CASSQGQTQETQYF.

This clonotype was observed a handful of times. The rearrangement links TRBV6-5 to TRBJ2-2; TRBD2 might be the D (6 bases). Looked up from germline, CDR1 is MNHEY and CDR2 is SVGAGI. V lost 2 bases and J 0 bases, leaving 10 bases between the germline ends. The CDR3 length is 16 residues. The CDR3 DNA reads TGTGCCAGCAGTTACGGCGCGGGGACGAACACCGGGGAGCTGTTTTTT. It is translated as CASSYGAGTNTGELFF.

The V and J genes are TRBV11-2 and TRBJ2-1; D uncertain. The CDR3 sequence is 13 residues long. Germline V gene data show CDR1 as SGHAT and CDR2 as FQNNGV. Trimming left V 0 bases short and J 9 bases short, with 9 bases between. CDR3 DNA sequence: TGTGCCAGCAGCTTAGATCGAATTCGTGAGCAGTTCTTC. Translated: CASSLDRIREQFF. Variable domain in full (rest from reference TRBV11-2 and TRBJ2-1): EAGVAQSPRYKIIEKRQSVAFWCNPISGHATLYWYQQILGQGPKLLIQFQNNGVVDDSQLPKDRFSAERLKGVDSTLKIQPAKLEDSAVYLCASSLDRIREQFFGPGTRLTVL.

The genes are TRBV5-6 and TRBJ2-7, with 7 bases fitting TRBD1. The CDR3 covers 14 residues. The junction had 7 bases not matched to a gene; V was cut back by 5 bases and J by 2 bases. Per the germline V gene, CDR1 is SGHDT and CDR2 is YYEEEE. The CDR3 region has the DNA TGTGCCAGCAGGAGACAGGGCGGAACCTACGAGCAGTACTTC. It is translated as CASRRQGGTYEQYF.

The rearrangement links TRBV4-2 to TRBJ2-7; possibly TRBD1 for D (6 bases). V was shortened by 3 bases and J by 7 bases, with 22 bases between the two germline ends. CDR3 length: 16 amino acids. Germline V gene data show CDR1 as LGHNA and CDR2 as YNFKEQ. The CDR3 sequence: CASSHVRAGAHEEQYF. DNA for the CDR3: TGTGCCAGCAGCCATGTTAGAGCAGGGGCCCACGAGGAGCAGTACTTC.